This T cell receptor (beta chain) was obtained from a study of CD8 T cells in Susac syndrome. About the research overall: Within the sequenced group of Susac syndrome patients, six showed active disease and roughly eight were in remission.

RNA was extracted with the RNeasy kit, and a quantity of about 0.45 to 1 ug was reverse transcribed using random hexamers. One entry per CDR3 protein results from TCRdb running MiXCR on the immunoSEQ multiplex PCR reads. The table includes under 95,000 distinct CDR3 sequences, roughly 94% detected once. Germline loops: CDR1 GTSNPN, CDR2 SVGIG (reference sequence). The V end was cut by 0 bases, the J end by 4 bases, with 5 bases between. The CDR3 spans 12 residues. Sequenced: CD4+ T cells from PBMCs. The origin of this receptor is a human donor with Susac syndrome. V usage is TRBV30 and J usage is TRBJ2-3; D may be TRBD2 (5 bases). The CDR3 sequence is CAWSVGADTQYF. Written as DNA, the CDR3 is TGTGCCTGGAGTGTGGGAGCAGATACGCAGTATTTT.